This paragraph reports one T cell receptor beta chain. In this sample, this clone turned up a few times. Its specific antigen is unknown. Nothing much larger sits one base from this clone, and base qualities are not available. The sample belongs to a study of PD-1 blockade in classical Hodgkin lymphoma (dated by TCRdb to the early 2020s). About the study as a whole: Nivolumab dosing was 3 mg/kg intravenously every 2 weeks, continuing until either disease progression or unacceptable toxicity. A peripheral blood immune signature of response to PD-1 blockade in classical Hodgkin lymphoma was defined using TCR beta sequencing and CyTOF. The investigation overall reported the following: Lower diversity was seen in patients whose nivolumab began less than 1 year after ASCT, and these patients were left out of later analyses so that immune reconstitution would not confound the results. A significant rise by C4D1 was seen in CD4+ but not CD8+ TCR diversity (p=0.0027 vs p=0.16), with the rise being most apparent in complete responders (p=0.02). Baseline diversity similar to that of newly diagnosed patients was observed in trial patients achieving complete response, whereas significantly lower diversity was observed in partial responders and progressors. Newly diagnosed patients were reported to have lower baseline TCR diversity than healthy donors, and relapsed/refractory patients were reported to have lower baseline TCR diversity still. The study was limited to a single clinical trial cohort, and causes of repertoire differences, possibly disease activity or prior therapy, remained undefined.

The sample's time point label, decoded: cycle 4 day 1 (C4D1), after 6 weeks of nivolumab. Relapse after autologous stem cell transplantation had occurred in all trial patients, and cohorts A, B and C were distinguished by prior brentuximab vedotin exposure. The trial cohort included roughly 60 patients with relapsed/refractory classical Hodgkin lymphoma, and each patient had a best overall response of complete response, partial response or progressive disease. Trial patients were treated with single-agent nivolumab in the multi-cohort phase II CheckMate 205 trial. An independent review committee assessed best overall response using the 2007 International Working Group response criteria. Trial PBMCs were collected immediately before nivolumab initiation (C1D1) and during therapy at cycle 2 day 1 and cycle 4 day 1. Peripheral blood was collected in 8 mL Vacutainer Cell Preparation Tubes, from which PBMCs were isolated by centrifugation and then cryopreserved.

The Qiagen DNeasy kit was used to extract genomic DNA both from unsorted PBMCs and from the negatively selected CD4+ and CD8+ fractions. Using primers that anneal to V and J segments, immunoSEQ multiplex PCR amplified the TCR beta CDR3 regions. A synthetic immune receptor repertoire was used to minimize amplification bias, and any residual bias was removed computationally once sequencing was done. The study's processing was this. Custom Python scripts were used to quantify repertoire diversity as the Shannon entropy index. Unsorted, CD4+ and CD8+ repertoires were analyzed separately, except for combined analyses in which CD4+ and CD8+ sequences were merged in silico. Clonal expansion was defined as a frequency increase of at least 2-fold after treatment compared with C1D1, and clones undetected at baseline were assigned a pseudocount of 0.5. Clones with 0 or 1 copy at C1D1 were defined as singleton clones, while clones with 2 or more copies were defined as non-singleton clones. Clones expanded in unsorted samples were annotated as CD4+, CD8+ or unknown by matching protein sequences in sorted samples from the same patient. Diversity changes from C1D1 to C4D1 were tested in paired samples using Wilcoxon tests. The table comes from immuneACCESS by way of TCRdb, which keeps in-frame sequences with V and J called. Part of the clones is missing from these tables; in studies checked, under half for an unresolved V gene and the rest for unknown reasons. The V and J calls and the clone size are those of that table, but D and trimming were determined from the DNA. In this sample the table shows 20,000 or so clones, around nine tenths of which occur a single time. Around 20% of the sample is taken by the ten largest.

The germline V gene (reference sequence) supplies CDR1 SEHNR and CDR2 FQNEAQ. Spanning cysteine to phenylalanine, the CDR3 consists of 12 amino acids. Solely the CDR3 DNA is kept, with 36 bases framed from the first base. The germline ends are 1 base apart after V is trimmed by 1 base and J by 3 bases. The sample consisted of peripheral blood mononuclear cells (PBMCs), taken before the fourth cycle of nivolumab. The chain is made from TRBV7-9 and TRBJ1-5; too little of a D gene remains to name it. The receptor's source is a human donor with classical Hodgkin lymphoma. The bases are TGTGCCAGCAGCTTAGACAATCAGCCCCAGCATTTT. Its protein is CASSLDNQPQHF.